This paragraph reports one T cell receptor beta chain. Its antigen is undetermined. This specimen belongs to a study of cytomegalovirus exposure and HLA in healthy donors. Study-wide points: A previous analysis found most TCR beta V segments productive roughly 90% or roughly 30% of the time. TRBV6-2, TRBV6-3 and other indistinguishable V segments were excluded.

This CDR3 region has 14 residues. Per the germline V gene, CDR1 is SNHLY and CDR2 is FYNNEI. V lost 6 bases, J lost 5 bases, and 8 bases stayed unmatched. PCR used 60 Vbeta primers and 13 Jbeta primers. Repertoires were generated with immunoSEQ multiplex PCR, while TCRdb's copy carries only in-frame clones and drops some. This sample has under 150,000 clones; about 80% occur once, and the top ten carry 2.7%. Sequencing used PBMCs. This clonotype was sampled from a boy younger than 10 in good health and CMV-seronegative. This chain joins TRBV2 and TRBJ2-5; 8 positions agree with TRBD2. CDR3 nucleotide sequence: TGTGCCAGCAGGGGCAGCGGGAGCATCGAGACCCAGTACTTC. This encodes CASRGSGSIETQYF.